This passage covers 30 T cell receptor beta chains from one sample sequenced in a study of sequential checkpoint blockade in melanoma (dated by TCRdb to between 2018 and 2021). The method was the immunoSEQ multiplex PCR assay. This immuneACCESS table, as held by TCRdb, lists in-frame sequences with V and J called but not all clones. Of the missing ones, under half trace to an unresolved V gene in checked studies; the others have no known cause. The sample includes 30,000 or so clones, with 82% observed a single time. The leading ten clones occupy about 20% of the sample. The treatment or condition label here, explained by the study, means: randomized to nivolumab then ipilimumab (arm A) or the reverse (arm B). The sample here was CD8+ T cells sorted from blood (inferred from file names), taken from a patient given nivolumab and ipilimumab in sequence. These receptors were collected from a human donor with melanoma.

The chain uses TRBV27 and TRBJ2-5; TRBD2 agrees at 7 bases. The J segment lost 3 bases and the V segment lost 4 bases, leaving 8 bases of the junction unmatched. CDR3 length: 15 amino acids. From germline, CDR1 is MNHEY and CDR2 SMNVEV (reference sequence). The CDR3 here is CASSSLADAKETQYF. DNA of the CDR3: TGTGCCAGCAGTTCCCTAGCGGACGCAAAAGAGACCCAGTACTTC.

This rearrangement joins TRBV7-9 to TRBJ1-1; a possible D gene is TRBD1 (5 bases). Germline lookup yields CDR1 SEHNR and CDR2 FQNEAQ (reference sequence). The ends were cut back, 1 base at V and 6 bases at J, with 15 bases in the middle. There are 15 residues in the CDR3. The CDR3 DNA sequence: TGTGCCAGCAGCTTAGGAGGCGGGGGTCGCCCTGAAGCTTTCTTT. Its protein is CASSLGGGGRPEAFF.

The V call is TRBV9, the J call TRBJ2-7; 11 bases agree with TRBD2. With 2 bases clipped from V and 7 bases from J, the junction kept 11 bases outside the gene matches. Germline V gene sequence: CDR1 SGDLS, CDR2 YYNGEE. The CDR3 has 16 residues. The CDR3 is CASSVMISGGAGEQYF. As DNA, the CDR3 is TGTGCCAGCAGCGTCATGATTAGCGGGGGGGCGGGAGAGCAGTACTTC.

This sequence joins TRBV30 and TRBJ2-1; 10 bases align to TRBD2. J lost 8 bases, V lost 3 bases, and 7 bases had no gene match. CDR3 length: 14 amino acids. CDR1 and CDR2 (germline): GTSNPN, SVGIG (reference sequence). Here the CDR3 reads CAWRIAGGWDEQFF. CDR3 nucleotide sequence: TGTGCCTGGAGGATAGCGGGAGGATGGGATGAGCAGTTCTTC.

The chain uses TRBV4-1 and TRBJ2-1; TRBD1 agrees at 9 bases. Germline lookup yields CDR1 MGHRA and CDR2 YSYEKL. This CDR3 is built from 15 residues. The V segment lost 2 bases and the J segment 6 bases; nucleotides outside the gene matches: 5. This CDR3 is CASSQPGQGSNEQFF. CDR3 sequence (DNA): TGCGCCAGCAGCCAACCGGGACAGGGCTCCAATGAGCAGTTCTTC.

The chain recombines TRBV5-4 with TRBJ2-7; D is possibly TRBD1 (5 bases). CDR3 size: 15 residues. Germline lookup yields CDR1 SGHNT and CDR2 YYREEE (reference sequence). V was cut by 4 bases and J by 2 bases, with 16 bases left in between. The DNA for the CDR3 is TGTGCCAGCAGCCTAAGAGTCCAGGGCCCCTACGAGCAGTACTTC. This translates into CASSLRVQGPYEQYF.

The chain is built from TRBV28 and TRBJ2-5; unclear D gene. The tail of the sequence fits TRBJ2-7 better, so the J call may be wrong. There are 11 residues in the CDR3. Germline V gene sequence: CDR1 MDHEN, CDR2 SYDVKM. Here the CDR3 reads CASSDSHEQYF. The CDR3 DNA is TGTGCCAGCAGTGATTCCCACGAGCAGTACTTC.

The chain uses TRBV15 and TRBJ2-6, with no clear D. This CDR3 contains 16 residues. V was trimmed by 1 base and J by 4 bases, leaving 11 bases between them. Germline V lookup: CDR1 LNHNV, CDR2 YYDKDF (reference sequence). The CDR3 loop reads CATSRVSGSGANVLTF. The CDR3, as DNA: TGTGCCACCAGCAGAGTGTCAGGTTCGGGGGCCAACGTCCTGACTTTC. Complete variable domain (other parts from reference TRBV15 and TRBJ2-6): DAMVIQNPRYQVTQFGKPVTLSCSQTLNHNVMYWYQQKSSQAPKLLFHYYDKDFNNEADTPDNFQSRRPNTSFCFLDIRSPGLGDTAMYLCATSRVSGSGANVLTFGAGSRLTVL.

This clone came up a few times. The rearrangement joins TRBV2 to TRBJ1-2; D gene uncertain. Germline CDR1 reads SNHLY; CDR2 reads FYNNEI. This CDR3 is built from 13 residues. The V gene lost 8 bases and the J gene lost 1 base, with 11 bases spanning the gap. CDR3 bases: TGTGCCAGCGTGCAGATCCTTAACTATGGCTACACCTTC. Translated, it gives CASVQILNYGYTF.

V gene TRBV19 combines with J gene TRBJ2-3; the match to TRBD1 covers 9 bases. With V trimmed by 6 bases and J by 11 bases, 15 bases remained unmatched. CDR1 LNHDA and CDR2 SQIVND come from the germline V gene (reference sequence). The CDR3 covers 15 residues. CDR3 nucleotide sequence: TGTGCCAGTAGCCCCAACAGGGGGCATGGGTTTGGGCAGTATTTT. Its protein product is CASSPNRGHGFGQYF.

The gene calls are TRBV5-6 and TRBJ2-7, with 7 bases identical to TRBD2. With 4 bases clipped from V and 2 bases from J, the junction kept 9 bases outside the gene matches. The CDR3 sequence is 15 residues long. Per germline, CDR1 SGHDT and CDR2 YYEEEE. The CDR3 sequence is CASSQGGGGTYEQYF. The DNA of the CDR3 is TGTGCCAGCAGCCAGGGTGGGGGGGGAACCTACGAGCAGTACTTC.

This clone is classed as medium-sized. The V gene is TRBV7-3, the J gene TRBJ2-2, with 11 bases aligning to TRBD2. CDR3 length: 15 amino acids. The junction had 3 bases not matched to a gene; V was cut back by 5 bases and J by 4 bases. Germline-derived CDR1 and CDR2 are SGHTA and FQGTGA. CDR3 sequence (DNA): TGTGCCAGCAGCGAACTAGCGGGAGCCACCGGGGAGCTGTTTTTT. Protein: CASSELAGATGELFF. The full variable domain, completed using reference TRBV7-3 and TRBJ2-2, is GAGVSQTPSNKVTEKGKYVELRCDPISGHTALYWYRQSLGQGPEFLIYFQGTGAADDSGLPNDRFFAVRPEGSVSTLKIQRTERGDSAVYLCASSELAGATGELFFGEGSRLTVL.

The rearrangement links TRBV19 to TRBJ2-1; the D gene is possibly TRBD2 (5 bases). Germline CDR1 LNHDA, CDR2 SQIVND (reference sequence). Trimming took off 8 bases at V and 5 bases at J, with 10 bases between the two ends. This CDR3 has 12 amino acids. The CDR3 is CASGLAHNEQFF. CDR3 coding DNA: TGTGCCAGTGGGCTAGCCCACAATGAGCAGTTCTTC.

Turning to this clone: Other DNA sequences in the sample encode the same CDR3. V is TRBV7-3 and J is TRBJ2-3; TRBD2 agrees at 10 bases. The CDR3 loop spans 15 amino acids. V was clipped by 2 bases and J by 1 base; unmatched bases: 0. Germline CDR1 SGHTA, CDR2 FQGTGA. CDR3 protein: CASSLLAGGTDTQYF. In DNA, the CDR3 is TGTGCCAGCAGCTTACTAGCGGGAGGCACAGATACGCAGTATTTT.

About this clone itself: Germline is not matched at one junction end, which may reflect a read error. The chain employs TRBV30 and TRBJ2-7, with a weak D call TRBD2 (6 bases). CDR3 length: 13 amino acids. Per germline, CDR1 GTSNPN and CDR2 SVGIG (reference sequence). DNA for the CDR3: TGTGTCTGGAGTCTAAGGCACGGGGGAGAGCAGTACTTC. Translated, it gives CVWSLRHGGEQYF. Combining the CDR3 with reference TRBV30 and TRBJ2-7 gives the whole variable domain SQTIHQWPATLVQPVGSPLSLECTVEGTSNPNLYWYRQAAGRGLQLLFYSVGIGQISSEVPQNLSASRPQDRQFILSSKKLLLSDSGFYLCVWSLRHGGEQYFGPGTRLTVT.

The chain combines TRBV4-1 with TRBJ1-1; no clear D gene. The CDR3 totals 15 residues. Looked up from germline, CDR1 is MGHRA and CDR2 is YSYEKL. Trimming took 4 bases from V and 6 from J, leaving 18 bases between them. The CDR3 DNA reads TGCGCCAGCAGCCGCCAGTCTGATATGGAGGCTGAAGCTTTCTTT. Its protein is CASSRQSDMEAEAFF.

The V gene is TRBV5-6, the J gene TRBJ2-1; D gene ambiguous. The CDR3 spans 11 residues. The V gene lost 2 bases and the J gene lost 6 bases, with 3 bases spanning the gap. In germline, CDR1 is SGHDT, CDR2 YYEEEE. The CDR3 here is CASSFVNEQFF. In nucleotides, the CDR3 is TGTGCCAGCAGCTTCGTCAATGAGCAGTTCTTC.

V and J are TRBV7-2 and TRBJ1-1; tentative D call: TRBD1 (5 bases). V gave up 2 bases and J gave up 4 bases, with 14 bases separating them. Germline assignment: CDR1 SGHTA and CDR2 FQGNSA. This CDR3 spans 15 amino acids. The CDR3: CASSLSRAWSTEAFF. The CDR3 coding sequence is TGTGCCAGCAGCTTATCCAGGGCGTGGAGCACTGAAGCTTTCTTT.

This clone was found a few times. The chain uses TRBV19 and TRBJ1-5, with 8 nucleotides matching TRBD1. CDR1 and CDR2 (germline): LNHDA, SQIVND (reference sequence). The CDR3 runs 15 residues. V lost 6 bases, J lost 4 bases, and 8 bases stayed unmatched. The CDR3 reads CASSATGVGNQPQHF. The CDR3 coding sequence is TGTGCCAGTAGCGCGACAGGGGTTGGGAATCAGCCCCAGCATTTT.

J is TRBJ1-1 and V is TRBV2, with 10 bases fitting TRBD1. This CDR3 is built from 15 residues. Germline CDR1 reads SNHLY; CDR2 reads FYNNEI. J was trimmed by 4 bases and V by 5 bases; bases with no gene match: 7. CDR3 protein: CASSRTGGVGTEAFF. The CDR3 DNA follows: TGTGCCAGCAGTAGGACAGGGGGGGTGGGCACTGAAGCTTTCTTT. The full variable domain, rest sourced from reference TRBV2 and TRBJ1-1, is EPEVTQTPSHQVTQMGQEVILRCVPISNHLYFYWYRQILGQKVEFLVSFYNNEISEKSEIFDDQFSVERPDGSNFTLKIRSTKLEDSAMYFCASSRTGGVGTEAFFGQGTRLTVV.

This clone was recorded only once. As DNA, the CDR3 is TGTGCCAGCAGACCCCCGGACACTACGAACACTGAAGCTTTCTTT. Translating it yields CASRPPDTTNTEAFF. V and J are TRBV7-9 and TRBJ1-1, with D possibly matching TRBD1 (5 bases). The V and J ends lost 6 bases and 1 base respectively, with 15 bases between them. The germline gives CDR1 SEHNR, CDR2 FQNEAQ (reference sequence). CDR3 length: 15 amino acids.

The chain uses TRBV5-1 and TRBJ2-7, with D possibly matching TRBD1 (6 bases). The length of the CDR3 is 13 residues. V gave up 5 bases and J gave up 1 base, with 10 bases separating them. Germline V gene lookup returns CDR1 SGHRS and CDR2 YFSETQ. CDR3 nucleotide sequence: TGCGCCAGCAGGTGGGACACATCCTACGAGCAGTACTTC. It translates to CASRWDTSYEQYF.

The chain combines TRBV6-4 with TRBJ2-1; D unresolved. This CDR3 contains 16 residues. Germline V gene lookup returns CDR1 MRHNA and CDR2 SNTAGT. V lost 0 bases, J lost 4 bases, and 13 bases lay in between. The CDR3 region has the DNA TGTGCCAGCAGTGACTCGACTTTGGCGGTGTACAATGAGCAGTTCTTC. Residues: CASSDSTLAVYNEQFF.

This chain uses TRBV7-9 with TRBJ1-4, with 8 bases lining up with TRBD1. Germline V gives CDR1 SEHNR, CDR2 FQNEAQ (reference sequence). J lost 7 bases, V lost 5 bases, and 9 bases had no gene match. CDR3 size: 15 residues. The CDR3 reads CASSISQGAGEKLFF. The CDR3 nucleotides read TGTGCCAGCAGCATTAGTCAGGGGGCGGGTGAAAAACTGTTTTTT.

The J gene is TRBJ2-7, the V gene TRBV19; D might be TRBD1 (5 bases). CDR1 LNHDA and CDR2 SQIVND come from the germline V gene (reference sequence). V shed 3 bases and J shed 0 bases, with 6 bases lying between them. The CDR3 runs 13 residues. The CDR3 region is CASSIGASYEQYF. The CDR3 nucleotides read TGTGCCAGTAGTATTGGGGCCTCCTACGAGCAGTACTTC.

The CDR3 sequence is CASSLRQDSDEQYF. The CDR3, as DNA: TGTGCCAGCAGCTTGAGACAGGATTCAGACGAGCAGTACTTC. The genes are TRBV5-6 and TRBJ2-7, with TRBD1 as a possible D gene (6 bases). There are 14 residues in the CDR3. The ends were cut back, 1 base at V and 5 bases at J, with 13 bases in the middle. In germline, CDR1 is SGHDT, CDR2 YYEEEE.

The chain is built from TRBV7-9 and TRBJ2-4; no firm D call. CDR1 and CDR2 (germline): SEHNR, FQNEAQ (reference sequence). The CDR3 spans 19 residues. V lost 3 bases to trimming and J lost 1 base, with 22 bases between them. CDR3 sequence (DNA): TGTGCCAGCAGCTTTCGACCATTAAGAACGGGTGCGGCCAAAAACATTCAGTACTTC. This gives the protein CASSFRPLRTGAAKNIQYF.

The chain joins TRBV28 to TRBJ2-2; weak D call: TRBD2 (6 bases). The CDR3 totals 15 residues. The V gene's germline CDR1 is MDHEN and CDR2 SYDVKM. V dropped 3 bases and J dropped 1 base, with 9 bases sitting between them. The CDR3 protein is CASSLDGGNTGELFF. The CDR3 bases are TGTGCCAGCAGTTTGGACGGGGGGAACACCGGGGAGCTGTTTTTT.

The chain links TRBV5-6 to TRBJ1-5; weak D call: TRBD1 (6 bases). The CDR3 totals 15 residues. Germline V gene data show CDR1 as SGHDT and CDR2 as YYEEEE. V lost 4 bases and J lost 6, with 17 bases in between. The CDR3 reads CASSGGGRAGQPQHF. CDR3 nucleotides: TGTGCCAGCAGCGGGGGGGGCAGGGCGGGTCAGCCCCAGCATTTT.

The J gene is TRBJ2-2, the V gene TRBV4-1; 10 bases agree with TRBD2. This CDR3 is built from 15 residues. V trimming: 4 bases; J trimming: 6 bases; junction bases outside the gene matches: 5. Germline loops: CDR1 MGHRA, CDR2 YSYEKL. CDR3 amino acids: CASSLGLAIPGELFF. Here the CDR3 DNA reads TGCGCCAGCAGCCTGGGACTAGCGATCCCCGGGGAGCTGTTTTTT.